The clone carrying this T cell receptor (beta chain) occurred many times. The data are from a study of low-dose radiotherapy and immunotherapy resistance in tumors. Study details: Each patient was administered nivolumab intravenously at 240 mg, which was a flat dose, every two weeks, along with intravenous ipilimumab at 1 mg/kg every six weeks. Patients' oral aspirin dose was 300 mg daily across four cycles from cycle 1 day 1.

The time point is: after trial treatment. This sample's treatment: LDRT plus nivolumab, ipilimumab, low-dose cyclophosphamide and aspirin (RACIN trial). Nivolumab, ipilimumab, aspirin, low-dose cyclophosphamide and low-dose radiotherapy were all administered to the donors. Gene-specific TRAV and TRBV primers were used for first-strand cDNA, covering alpha and beta chains. The authors ran 15 to 20 PCR cycles to amplify TCRs with a constant-region primer and V-primer adapter. Each CDR3 protein gets one entry after TCRdb re-called the reads with MiXCR. The sample has 85,000 to 95,000 distinct CDR3 sequences, 20% to 25% seen once. V gave up 0 bases and J gave up 5 bases, with 14 bases separating them. This CDR3 region has 15 residues. CDR1 and CDR2 from the germline V gene are SGDLS and YYNGEE.

Material: PBMCs, obtained after low-dose radiotherapy plus immunotherapy. This chain uses TRBV9 with TRBJ1-1; tentative D call: TRBD1 (6 bases). The receptor was derived from a female donor with ovarian cancer. This chain's CDR3 is CASSVGGAWETEAFF. The CDR3 nucleotides are TGTGCCAGCAGCGTAGGGGGGGCGTGGGAGACTGAAGCTTTCTTT.